Listed here is a single TCR beta chain. This clone's antigen is unknown. No much larger clone exists at a distance of one base, and base qualities are not known. These data originate in a study of early T cells in non-severe SARS-CoV-2 infection (dated by TCRdb to the early 2020s). Looking at the study overall: Because TCR sequencing relied on bulk RNA taken from unsorted whole blood, pairing of alpha and beta chains was not possible.

Receptors were amplified or captured by 5' RACE. For sequencing, a NextSeq 500 was employed. The TCR library protocol attached unique molecular identifiers to individual cDNA molecules to correct for sequencing error and PCR bias. TCR alpha and beta chains were both sequenced, and the abundances of alpha and beta sequences in each sample were closely correlated with each other. The published analysis was carried out like this. Decombinator V4 was used to annotate TCR sequences for V gene, J gene and CDR3. TCRs were defined as expanded if a significant change between any two time points was detected under a Poisson model with p below 0.0001. Abundances of TCRs were expressed as counts per million after normalisation to the total number of TCRs sequenced in each sample. TRAV1-2 paired with TRAJ12, TRAJ20 or TRAJ33 defined MAIT TCRs, while TRAV10 paired with TRAJ18 defined iNKT TCRs. VDJdb, accessed 1 November 2021, was searched for CMV, EBV and SARS-CoV-2 annotated TCRs, with TCRs annotated for multiple antigens excluded. TCRdb took the public reads, trimmed them with fastp at Q25, ran MiXCR for clone calling and kept in-frame beta chains. Entries that share a CDR3 protein sequence are merged under the most common genes and DNA. The V and J calls and clone size are TCRdb's, not the authors'. For this sample the table gives over 50,000 distinct CDR3 sequences, of which over 7% were detected only once. 9.4% of the sample lies in the top ten.

Study-level results and caveats: Matching against VDJdb was skewed toward anti-spike CD8 responses, likely underestimated virus-specific expansions, and missed private and CD4 specificities.

A case-control design nested within a healthcare worker cohort in London, UK, was used, with weekly nasopharyngeal swab PCR tests and blood sampling performed. Between 23 and 31 March 2020, the week of the UK lockdown, healthcare workers were enrolled and then followed up weekly for as long as 16 weeks. The CDR3 contains 12 residues, cysteine and phenylalanine counted. Solely the CDR3 DNA is kept, with 36 bases framed from the first base. The trim is 6 bases for V and 8 bases for J, with a gap of 11 bases between the germline ends. Specimen: whole blood. The receptor was derived from an adult who was a healthcare worker with PCR-confirmed SARS-CoV-2 infection or an uninfected control (not recorded which). The V gene is TRBV12-3 or TRBV12-4 and the J gene is TRBJ2-1; the D gene assignment is ambiguous. The CDR3 protein is CASSLRRDEQFF. The DNA sequence is given as TGTGCCAGCAGCTTAAGAAGGGATGAGCAGTTCTTC.